The next 21 T cell receptor beta chains were all read from a single sample in a study of T cells after yellow fever vaccination. MiXCR, run by TCRdb on the 5' RACE reads, gives a single entry per CDR3 protein. The repertoire consists of about 340,000 distinct CDR3 sequences, with approximately 13% occurring once and the leading ten covering 3% to 4%. This specimen consisted of CD4+ T cells sorted from PBMCs, obtained 15 days after the yellow fever booster vaccination. All receptors derive from a man in his late teens or twenties who received the YFV17D yellow fever vaccine.

The V call is TRBV18, the J call TRBJ1-1; D is undetermined. This CDR3 is built from 15 residues. Trimming stripped 1 base from V and 4 bases from J, with 13 bases between. Germline CDR1 and CDR2: KGHSH and LQKENI. CDR3 nucleotides: TGTGCCAGCTCACCACAGGGTTCATTGGGCACTGAAGCTTTCTTT. It yields the protein CASSPQGSLGTEAFF.

The sample holds many counts of this clonotype. CDR3 region: CSARTGVGTEAFF. The CDR3 DNA reads as TGCAGTGCTAGGACAGGGGTAGGCACTGAAGCTTTCTTT. The chain uses TRBV20-1 and TRBJ1-1; 8 positions agree with TRBD1. From germline, CDR1 is DFQATT and CDR2 SNEGSKA (reference sequence). The J segment lost 4 bases and the V segment lost 3 bases, leaving 4 bases of the junction unmatched. The CDR3 is 13 amino acids.

V and J are TRBV27 and TRBJ2-7; no definite D call. Trimming cost V 7 bases and J 3 bases, with 4 bases left between them. Germline lookup yields CDR1 MNHEY and CDR2 SMNVEV (reference sequence). The CDR3 is 10 amino acids. The CDR3 loop reads CASIRYEQYV. CDR3 bases: TGTGCCAGCATCCGCTACGAGCAGTACGTC.

This clonotype was found a few times. V gene TRBV12-3 or TRBV12-4 combines with J gene TRBJ1-5; D might be TRBD1 (5 bases). CDR3 length: 15 residues. V shed 6 bases and J shed 3 bases, with 15 bases lying between them. CDR3 coding DNA: TGTGCCAGCAGCATCAGTTGGGGGAACAATCAGCCCCAGCATTTT. It is translated as CASSISWGNNQPQHF.

The V call is TRBV4-3, the J call TRBJ1-2, with D unresolved. The CDR3 spans 15 residues. V was cut by 0 bases and J by 1 base, with 9 bases left in between. Germline-derived CDR1 and CDR2 are LGHNA and YSLEER. The CDR3 region has the DNA TGCGCCAGCAGCCAAGACAGAGAAAATAACTATGGCTACACCTTC. It encodes CASSQDRENNYGYTF.

The J gene is TRBJ1-1, the V gene TRBV7-3, with a possible D match to TRBD1 (6 bases). V gave up 5 bases and J gave up 0 bases, with 16 bases separating them. Per the germline V gene, CDR1 is SGHTA and CDR2 is FQGTGA. The CDR3 totals 16 residues. CDR3 DNA sequence: TGTGCCAGCAGCCTCCTCCCAAGGGGGTTGAACACTGAAGCTTTCTTT. Translation gives CASSLLPRGLNTEAFF.

J is TRBJ1-4 and V is TRBV18; D might be TRBD1 (6 bases). CDR1 KGHSH and CDR2 LQKENI come from the germline V gene. The CDR3 length is 15 residues. The V end was cut by 3 bases, the J end by 7 bases, with 15 bases between. CDR3 bases: TGTGCCAGCTCACCTCCCCACAGGGTGGGTGAAAAACTGTTTTTT. It specifies CASSPPHRVGEKLFF.

CDR3 in amino acids: CASSEIRAWGYTF. Here the CDR3 DNA reads TGTGCCAGCAGTGAAATTCGGGCGTGGGGCTACACCTTC. The chain combines TRBV6-1 with TRBJ1-2; D not resolved. The CDR3 runs 13 residues. V lost 2 bases, J lost 8 bases, and 12 bases lay in between. Germline assignment: CDR1 MNHNS and CDR2 SASEGT.

The chain uses TRBV20-1 and TRBJ1-1; D unclear. The germline V and J ends were trimmed by 4 bases and 2 bases, with 11 bases remaining between them. Germline V gives CDR1 DFQATT, CDR2 SNEGSKA (reference sequence). This CDR3 is 13 amino acids long. The CDR3 sequence is CSATGRGNTEAFF. The CDR3 nucleotides read TGCAGTGCTACTGGCAGAGGAAACACTGAAGCTTTCTTT.

This clonotype was seen repeatedly, ten times or more. One junction end disagrees with the germline gene, perhaps due to a read error. The V gene is TRBV7-7, the J gene TRBJ1-1, with D unresolved. The CDR3 contains 13 residues. Germline V gene sequence: CDR1 SSHAT, CDR2 FNYEAQ (reference sequence). The CDR3 loop is CASSTSLNTEAFF. CDR3 DNA sequence: TGTGCTAGCAGCACCTCCCTGAACACTGAAGCTTTCTTT.

The J gene is TRBJ2-2, the V gene TRBV7-8; D is ambiguous. The CDR3 runs to 15 residues. Trimming removed 0 bases from V and 2 bases from J, with 7 bases in between. The germline gives CDR1 SGHVS, CDR2 FQNEAQ. The CDR3 loop is CASSLARVNTGELFF. The CDR3 DNA is TGTGCCAGCAGCTTAGCTAGGGTTAACACCGGGGAGCTGTTTTTT.

This clonotype was seen many times. This chain joins TRBV12-5 and TRBJ2-1; D unresolved. CDR3 length equals 12 residues. CDR1 LGHNT and CDR2 FRNRAP come from the germline V gene. V was cut by 4 bases and J by 9 bases, with 10 bases left in between. The CDR3 loop is CASGSPLREQFF. The CDR3 nucleotides are TGTGCTAGTGGTTCCCCCCTTCGTGAGCAGTTCTTC.

There are many counts of this clonotype. The V call is TRBV27, the J call TRBJ2-5; 8 nucleotides line up with TRBD2. Germline trimming cut 5 bases from V and 5 bases from J; bases unmatched to any gene: 7. The V gene's germline CDR1 is MNHEY and CDR2 SMNVEV (reference sequence). This CDR3 contains 14 residues. The chain's CDR3 is CASSHRVAGETQYF. The CDR3, as DNA: TGTGCCAGCAGTCATCGGGTAGCGGGGGAGACCCAGTACTTC.

This clonotype has ten or more counts. J is TRBJ1-4 and V is TRBV28; 11 nucleotides agree with TRBD1. CDR3 length: 15 amino acids. With 6 bases clipped from V and 7 bases from J, the junction kept 7 bases outside the gene matches. Germline values: CDR1 MDHEN, CDR2 SYDVKM. This CDR3 reads CASSRGQGAGEKLFF. DNA of the CDR3: TGTGCCAGCAGCCGCGGACAGGGGGCCGGTGAAAAACTGTTTTTT.

The chain uses TRBV6-5 and TRBJ2-4, with no clear D. CDR3 length: 11 residues. Germline V gene data show CDR1 as MNHEY and CDR2 as SVGAGI. Trimming took 4 bases from V and 7 from J, leaving 5 bases between them. The CDR3 protein is CASSSLNIQYF. CDR3 coding DNA: TGTGCCAGCAGTTCTTTGAACATTCAGTACTTC.

The chain links TRBV29-1 to TRBJ1-4; no firm D call. This CDR3 is built from 11 residues. In germline, CDR1 is SQVTM, CDR2 ANQGSEA. V shed 1 base and J shed 8 bases, with 5 bases lying between them. The CDR3 DNA reads as TGCAGCGTTGAAGCGGGGGAAAAACTGTTTTTT. The encoded protein is CSVEAGEKLFF.

The chain links TRBV20-1 to TRBJ1-6; a possible D gene is TRBD1 (5 bases). The CDR3 totals 12 residues. CDR1 is DFQATT, CDR2 SNEGSKA, per germline (reference sequence). The germline V and J ends were trimmed by 5 bases and 9 bases, with 11 bases remaining between them. CDR3 DNA: TGCAGTGCTGGAACAGGAGGTTCACCCCTCCACTTT. This gives the protein CSAGTGGSPLHF.

The genes are TRBV5-1 and TRBJ2-2; a possible D gene is TRBD1 (5 bases). This CDR3 spans 16 amino acids. V lost 4 bases and J lost 0, with 13 bases in between. Looked up from germline, CDR1 is SGHRS and CDR2 is YFSETQ. This CDR3 reads CASSPGTGSNTGELFF. For the CDR3, the DNA is TGCGCCAGCAGCCCCGGTACAGGTTCGAACACCGGGGAGCTGTTTTTT.

This clonotype was counted a few times. The rearrangement uses TRBV20-1 and TRBJ1-5, with D tentatively TRBD1 (6 bases). Germline V gene data show CDR1 as DFQATT and CDR2 as SNEGSKA (reference sequence). This CDR3 has 12 residues. Here the CDR3 DNA reads TGCAGCGCGGGACACCCTGATCAGCCCCAGCATTTT. Its protein is CSAGHPDQPQHF.

This chain connects TRBV11-2 to TRBJ2-7; D gene ambiguous. The CDR3 covers 16 residues. V shed 4 bases and J shed 2 bases, with 18 bases lying between them. Per germline, CDR1 SGHAT and CDR2 FQNNGV. CDR3 region: CASSSRKNSVPYEQYV. The CDR3 nucleotides read TGTGCCAGCAGCTCGCGAAAGAACAGTGTACCCTACGAGCAGTACGTC.

In its sample, this clonotype was seen a few times. The J gene is TRBJ1-1, the V gene TRBV28; weak D call: TRBD1 (5 bases). Trimming cost V 7 bases and J 5 bases, with 17 bases left between them. CDR3 length: 14 residues. CDR1 and CDR2 (germline): MDHEN, SYDVKM. In DNA, the CDR3 is TGTGCCAGCAACTCCCCAGGGCTACAAACTGAAGCTTTCTTT. It specifies CASNSPGLQTEAFF.